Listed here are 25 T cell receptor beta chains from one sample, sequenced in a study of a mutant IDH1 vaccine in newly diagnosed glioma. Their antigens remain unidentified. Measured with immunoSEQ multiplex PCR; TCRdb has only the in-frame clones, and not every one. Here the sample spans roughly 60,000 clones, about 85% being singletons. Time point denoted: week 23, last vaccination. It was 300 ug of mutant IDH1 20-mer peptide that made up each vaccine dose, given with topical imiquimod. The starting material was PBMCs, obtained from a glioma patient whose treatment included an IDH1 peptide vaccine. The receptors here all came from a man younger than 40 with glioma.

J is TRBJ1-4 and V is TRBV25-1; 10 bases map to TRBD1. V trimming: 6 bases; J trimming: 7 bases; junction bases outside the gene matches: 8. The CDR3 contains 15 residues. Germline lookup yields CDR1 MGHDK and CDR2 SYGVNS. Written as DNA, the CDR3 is TGTGCCAGCAGCGACTTCGACAGGGGGCTTGAAAAACTGTTTTTT. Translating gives CASSDFDRGLEKLFF.

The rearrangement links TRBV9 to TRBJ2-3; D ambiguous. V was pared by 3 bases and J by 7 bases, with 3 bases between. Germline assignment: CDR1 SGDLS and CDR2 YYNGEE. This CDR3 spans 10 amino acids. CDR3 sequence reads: CASSGHTQYF. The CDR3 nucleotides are TGTGCCAGCAGCGGACATACGCAGTATTTT.

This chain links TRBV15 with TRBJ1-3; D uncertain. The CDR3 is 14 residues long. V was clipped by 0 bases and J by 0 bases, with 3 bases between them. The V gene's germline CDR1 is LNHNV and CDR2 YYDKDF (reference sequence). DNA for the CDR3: TGTGCCACCAGCAGAGAGAACTCTGGAAACACCATATATTTT. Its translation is CATSRENSGNTIYF.

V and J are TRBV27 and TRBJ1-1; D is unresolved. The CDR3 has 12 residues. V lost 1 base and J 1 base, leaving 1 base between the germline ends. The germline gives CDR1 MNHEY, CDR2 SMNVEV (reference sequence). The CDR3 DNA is TGTGCCAGCAGTTTATGGAACACTGAAGCTTTCTTT. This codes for CASSLWNTEAFF.

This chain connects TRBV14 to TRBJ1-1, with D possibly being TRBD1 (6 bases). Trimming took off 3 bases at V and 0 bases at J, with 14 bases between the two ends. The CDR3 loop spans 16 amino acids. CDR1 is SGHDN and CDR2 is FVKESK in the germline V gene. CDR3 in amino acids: CASSHSIRDMNTEAFF. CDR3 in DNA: TGTGCCAGCAGCCATTCCATACGGGACATGAACACTGAAGCTTTCTTT.

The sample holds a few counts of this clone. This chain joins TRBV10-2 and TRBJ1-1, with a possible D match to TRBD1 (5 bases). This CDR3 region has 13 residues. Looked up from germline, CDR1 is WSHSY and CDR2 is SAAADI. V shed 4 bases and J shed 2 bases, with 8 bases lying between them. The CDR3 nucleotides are TGCGCCAGCAGTGTTCAGGGAAACACTGAAGCTTTCTTT. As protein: CASSVQGNTEAFF.

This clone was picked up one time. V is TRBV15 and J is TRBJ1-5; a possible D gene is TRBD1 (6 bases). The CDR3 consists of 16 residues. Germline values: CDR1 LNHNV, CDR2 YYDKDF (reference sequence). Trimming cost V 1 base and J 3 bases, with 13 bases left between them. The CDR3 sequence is CATSRGLGGNNQPQHF. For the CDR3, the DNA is TGTGCCACCAGCAGAGGTCTGGGGGGCAACAATCAGCCCCAGCATTTT.

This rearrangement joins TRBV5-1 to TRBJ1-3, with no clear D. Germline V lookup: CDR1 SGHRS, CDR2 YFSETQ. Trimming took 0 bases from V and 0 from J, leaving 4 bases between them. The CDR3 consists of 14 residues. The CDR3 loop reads CASSLGSSGNTIYF. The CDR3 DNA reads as TGCGCCAGCAGCTTGGGCAGCTCTGGAAACACCATATATTTT.

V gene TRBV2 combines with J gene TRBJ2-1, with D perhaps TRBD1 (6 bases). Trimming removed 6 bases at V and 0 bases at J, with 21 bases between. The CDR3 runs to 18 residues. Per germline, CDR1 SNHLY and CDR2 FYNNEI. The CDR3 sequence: CASRKRTRQELSYNEQFF. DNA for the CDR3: TGTGCCAGCAGGAAAAGGACCCGACAGGAGCTCTCCTACAATGAGCAGTTCTTC.

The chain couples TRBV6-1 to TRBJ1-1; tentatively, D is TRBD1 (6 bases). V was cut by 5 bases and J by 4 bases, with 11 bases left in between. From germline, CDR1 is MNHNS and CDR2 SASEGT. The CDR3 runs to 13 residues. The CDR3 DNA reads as TGTGCCAGCAGTCAACGACAGGCCACTGAAGCTTTCTTT. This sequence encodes CASSQRQATEAFF.

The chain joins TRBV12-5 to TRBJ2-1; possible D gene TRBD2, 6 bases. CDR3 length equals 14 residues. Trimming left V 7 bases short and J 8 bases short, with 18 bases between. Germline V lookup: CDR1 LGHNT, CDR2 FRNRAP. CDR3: CASATGDPGHEQFF. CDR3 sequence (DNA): TGTGCTAGTGCCACGGGAGATCCGGGGCATGAGCAGTTCTTC.

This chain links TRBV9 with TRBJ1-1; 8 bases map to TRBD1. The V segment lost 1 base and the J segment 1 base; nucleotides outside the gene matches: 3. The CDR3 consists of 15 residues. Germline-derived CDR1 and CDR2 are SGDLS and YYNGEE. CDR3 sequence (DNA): TGTGCCAGCAGCGTACAAGGACAGGGGAACACTGAAGCTTTCTTT. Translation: CASSVQGQGNTEAFF.

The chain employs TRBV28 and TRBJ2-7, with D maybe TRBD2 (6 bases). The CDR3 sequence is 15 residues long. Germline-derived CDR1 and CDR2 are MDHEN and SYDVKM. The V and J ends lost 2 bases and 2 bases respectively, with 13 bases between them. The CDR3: CASSLKQPGAYEQYF. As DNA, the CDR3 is TGTGCCAGCAGTTTAAAGCAGCCGGGGGCCTACGAGCAGTACTTC.

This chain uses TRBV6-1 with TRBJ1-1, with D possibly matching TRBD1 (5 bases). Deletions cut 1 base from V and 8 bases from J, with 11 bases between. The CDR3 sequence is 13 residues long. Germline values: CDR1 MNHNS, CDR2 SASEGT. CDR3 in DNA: TGTGCCAGCAGTGAAGTAGGGGCAGTAGAAGCTTTCTTT. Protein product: CASSEVGAVEAFF.

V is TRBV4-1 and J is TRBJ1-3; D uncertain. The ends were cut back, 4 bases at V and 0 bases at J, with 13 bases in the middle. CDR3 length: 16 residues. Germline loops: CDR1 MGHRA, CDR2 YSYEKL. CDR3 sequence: CASSPSSRSSGNTIYF. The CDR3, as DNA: TGCGCCAGCAGCCCATCGAGTCGGAGCTCTGGAAACACCATATATTTT.

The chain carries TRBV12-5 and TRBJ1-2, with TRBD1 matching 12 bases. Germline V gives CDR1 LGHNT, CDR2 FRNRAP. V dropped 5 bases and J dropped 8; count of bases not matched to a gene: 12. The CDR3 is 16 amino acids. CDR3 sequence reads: CASGLRGTGGREGYTF. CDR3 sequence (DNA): TGTGCTAGTGGTCTCAGGGGGACAGGGGGCAGGGAAGGCTACACCTTC.

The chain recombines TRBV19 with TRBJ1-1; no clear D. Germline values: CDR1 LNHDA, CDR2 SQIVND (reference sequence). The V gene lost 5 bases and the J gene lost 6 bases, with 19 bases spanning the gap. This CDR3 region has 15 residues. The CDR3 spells CASSSMLGVPAEAFF. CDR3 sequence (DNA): TGTGCCAGTAGTTCAATGTTGGGAGTGCCAGCTGAAGCTTTCTTT.

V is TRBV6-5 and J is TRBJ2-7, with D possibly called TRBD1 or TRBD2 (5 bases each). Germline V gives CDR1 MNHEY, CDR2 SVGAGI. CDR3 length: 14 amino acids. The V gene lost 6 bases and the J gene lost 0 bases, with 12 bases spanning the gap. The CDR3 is CASRGVGSSYEQYF. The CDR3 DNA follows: TGTGCCAGCAGGGGGGTGGGGAGCTCCTACGAGCAGTACTTC.

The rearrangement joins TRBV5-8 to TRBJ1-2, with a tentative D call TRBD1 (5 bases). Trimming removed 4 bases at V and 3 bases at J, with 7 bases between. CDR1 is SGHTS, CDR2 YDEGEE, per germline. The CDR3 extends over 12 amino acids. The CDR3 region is CASSEGYYGYTF. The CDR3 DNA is TGTGCCAGCAGCGAGGGGTACTATGGCTACACCTTC.

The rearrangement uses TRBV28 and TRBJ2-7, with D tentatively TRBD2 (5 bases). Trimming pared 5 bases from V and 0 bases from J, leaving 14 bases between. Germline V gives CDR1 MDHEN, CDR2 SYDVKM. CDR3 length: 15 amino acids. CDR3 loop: CASSPRTGSSYEQYF. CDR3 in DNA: TGTGCCAGCAGTCCTCGGACGGGGAGCTCCTACGAGCAGTACTTC. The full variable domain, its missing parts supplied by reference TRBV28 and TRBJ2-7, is DVKVTQSSRYLVKRTGEKVFLECVQDMDHENMFWYRQDPGLGLRLIYFSYDVKMKEKGDIPEGYSVSREKKERFSLILESASTNQTSMYLCASSPRTGSSYEQYFGPGTRLTVT.

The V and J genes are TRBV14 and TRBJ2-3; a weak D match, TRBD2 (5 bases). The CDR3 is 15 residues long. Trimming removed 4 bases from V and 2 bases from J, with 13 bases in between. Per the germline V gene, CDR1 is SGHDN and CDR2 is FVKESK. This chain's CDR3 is CASSLTTKYTDTQYF. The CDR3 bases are TGTGCCAGCAGCCTGACTACTAAATACACAGATACGCAGTATTTT.

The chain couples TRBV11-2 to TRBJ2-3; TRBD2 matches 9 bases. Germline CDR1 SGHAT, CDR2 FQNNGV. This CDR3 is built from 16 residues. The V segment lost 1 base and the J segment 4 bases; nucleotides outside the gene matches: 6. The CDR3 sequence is CASSLGGGGASDTQYF. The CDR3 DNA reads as TGTGCCAGCAGCTTAGGAGGCGGGGGGGCCTCAGATACGCAGTATTTT. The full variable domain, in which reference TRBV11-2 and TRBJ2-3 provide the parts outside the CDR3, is EAGVAQSPRYKIIEKRQSVAFWCNPISGHATLYWYQQILGQGPKLLIQFQNNGVVDDSQLPKDRFSAERLKGVDSTLKIQPAKLEDSAVYLCASSLGGGGASDTQYFGPGTRLTVL.

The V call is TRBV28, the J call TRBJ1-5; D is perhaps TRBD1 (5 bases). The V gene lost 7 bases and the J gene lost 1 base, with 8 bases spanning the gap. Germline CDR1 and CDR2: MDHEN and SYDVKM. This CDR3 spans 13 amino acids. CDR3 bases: TGTGCCAGCATGGGGCGGAGCAATCAGCCCCAGCATTTT. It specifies CASMGRSNQPQHF.

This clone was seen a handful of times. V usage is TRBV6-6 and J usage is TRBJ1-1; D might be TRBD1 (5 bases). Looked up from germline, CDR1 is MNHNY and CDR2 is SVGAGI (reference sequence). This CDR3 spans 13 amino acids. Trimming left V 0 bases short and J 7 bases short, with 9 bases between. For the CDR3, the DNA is TGTGCCAGCAGTTACTCGCAGGGTGTTGAAGCTTTCTTT. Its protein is CASSYSQGVEAFF.

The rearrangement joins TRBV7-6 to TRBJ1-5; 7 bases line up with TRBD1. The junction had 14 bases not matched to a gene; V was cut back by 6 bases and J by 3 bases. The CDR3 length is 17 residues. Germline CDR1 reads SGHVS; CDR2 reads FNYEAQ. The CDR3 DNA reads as TGTGCCAGCAGTCCCCAAGTACCGGGACAGCTCAATCAGCCCCAGCATTTT. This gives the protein CASSPQVPGQLNQPQHF. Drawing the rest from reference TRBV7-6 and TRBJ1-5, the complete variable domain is GAGVSQSPRYKVTKRGQDVALRCDPISGHVSLYWYRQALGQGPEFLTYFNYEAQQDKSGLPNDRFSAERPEGSISTLTIQRTEQRDSAMYRCASSPQVPGQLNQPQHFGDGTRLSIL.